Each of the 13 T cell receptor beta chains below was sequenced from the same sample in a study of blood T cell repertoires in COVID-19. The repertoire was sequenced with immunoSEQ multiplex PCR; TCRdb's copy has only in-frame clones and lacks some. Altogether around 250,000 clones are present, less than 90% being singletons, with the ten largest covering 6.2%. The sequencing sample was made of peripheral blood. The source is a man aged 60 to 75 with acute or convalescent COVID-19.

This rearrangement joins TRBV29-1 to TRBJ1-2, with D uncertain. V lost 4 bases, J lost 7 bases, and 13 bases lay in between. CDR1 and CDR2 from the germline V gene are SQVTM and ANQGSEA. CDR3 size: 12 residues. CDR3 nucleotide sequence: TGCAGCGTTGGCTCGGGAGTGGGTGGCTACACCTTC. This codes for CSVGSGVGGYTF.

The V call is TRBV28, the J call TRBJ1-1; TRBD1 agrees at 9 bases. The germline gives CDR1 MDHEN, CDR2 SYDVKM. This CDR3 spans 11 amino acids. J was trimmed by 11 bases and V by 5 bases; bases with no gene match: 3. CDR3 in DNA: TGTGCCAGCAGTGACAGGGGGTGGGCTTTCTTT. It is translated as CASSDRGWAFF.

The rearrangement uses TRBV5-1 and TRBJ2-3; D is perhaps TRBD1 (6 bases). This CDR3 spans 15 amino acids. The germline V gene has CDR1 SGHRS and CDR2 YFSETQ. V gave up 5 bases and J gave up 5 bases, with 18 bases separating them. The CDR3 spells CASSHRVEVGDTQYF. Here the CDR3 DNA reads TGCGCCAGCAGTCACAGGGTGGAGGTTGGAGATACGCAGTATTTT.

The V call is TRBV30, the J call TRBJ1-1; no definite D call. The CDR3 is made up of 13 amino acids. In germline, CDR1 is GTSNPN, CDR2 SVGIG (reference sequence). CDR3 residues: CVVTGGWDTEAFF. The CDR3 nucleotides read TGTGTCGTGACTGGAGGATGGGACACTGAAGCTTTCTTT.

This chain connects TRBV5-6 to TRBJ2-7; possibly TRBD1 for D (5 bases). The CDR3 is 15 residues long. Germline-derived CDR1 and CDR2 are SGHDT and YYEEEE. The V and J ends lost 3 bases and 4 bases respectively, with 17 bases between them. The CDR3 DNA sequence: TGTGCCAGCAGCTGGGGCGGCAGTCGGATTTACGAGCAGTACTTC. Translation gives CASSWGGSRIYEQYF.

As regards this clone: This specimen includes other DNA sequences encoding the same CDR3. The chain uses TRBV19 and TRBJ2-7, with TRBD1 identical over 9 bases. Looked up from germline, CDR1 is LNHDA and CDR2 is SQIVND (reference sequence). The V segment lost 4 bases and the J segment 3 bases; nucleotides outside the gene matches: 4. This CDR3 is built from 14 residues. CDR3 in DNA: TGTGCCAGTAGTACGAGGGACAGGGTCTACGAGCAGTACTTC. Encoded protein: CASSTRDRVYEQYF. Based on the CDR3 plus reference TRBV19 and TRBJ2-7, the full variable domain is DGGITQSPKYLFRKEGQNVTLSCEQNLNHDAMYWYRQDPGQGLRLIYYSQIVNDFQKGDIAEGYSVSREKKESFPLTVTSAQKNPTAFYLCASSTRDRVYEQYFGPGTRLTVT.

V and J are TRBV6-2 or TRBV6-3 and TRBJ2-3; 14 nucleotides match TRBD2. V shed 0 bases and J 4 bases; nucleotides not matched to a gene: 9. CDR1 is MNHEY, CDR2 SVGEGT, per germline. The CDR3 loop spans 19 amino acids. Written as DNA, the CDR3 is TGTGCCAGCAGTTACTCGTCCACCGGGACTAGCGGGAGCTCAGATACGCAGTATTTT. It codes for CASSYSSTGTSGSSDTQYF.

The chain employs TRBV28 and TRBJ2-1; possible D gene TRBD1, 6 bases. There are 15 residues in the CDR3. The germline V and J ends were trimmed by 5 bases and 2 bases, with 13 bases remaining between them. The germline CDR1 and CDR2 sequences are MDHEN and SYDVKM. CDR3 in DNA: TGTGCCAGCAGTCTCACGACAGGAGCCTACAATGAGCAGTTCTTC. Protein product: CASSLTTGAYNEQFF.

The rearrangement links TRBV2 to TRBJ1-6; D possibly corresponds to TRBD1 (5 bases). Germline values: CDR1 SNHLY, CDR2 FYNNEI. Trimming removed 1 base at V and 2 bases at J, with 6 bases between. The CDR3 length is 15 residues. The CDR3 bases are TGTGCCAGCAGTGAAGGCAGGGCCTATAATTCACCCCTCCACTTT. Amino acid sequence: CASSEGRAYNSPLHF. The full variable domain, in which reference TRBV2 and TRBJ1-6 provide the parts outside the CDR3, is EPEVTQTPSHQVTQMGQEVILRCVPISNHLYFYWYRQILGQKVEFLVSFYNNEISEKSEIFDDQFSVERPDGSNFTLKIRSTKLEDSAMYFCASSEGRAYNSPLHFGNGTRLTVT.

The V call is TRBV6-6, the J call TRBJ1-5; perhaps TRBD1 as D (6 bases). This CDR3 has 13 amino acids. V shed 6 bases and J shed 7 bases, with 13 bases lying between them. The germline CDR1 and CDR2 sequences are MNHNY and SVGAGI (reference sequence). The CDR3 loop reads CASRLRQVQPQHF. In DNA form, the CDR3 reads TGTGCCAGCAGATTAAGACAGGTACAGCCCCAGCATTTT.

The V gene is TRBV11-3, the J gene TRBJ2-7; no firm D call. V gave up 1 base and J gave up 3 bases, with 7 bases separating them. Germline V gene sequence: CDR1 SGHNT, CDR2 YENEEA. The CDR3 has 13 residues. The CDR3 nucleotides read TGTGCCAGCAGCTTAGTAACAAACTACGAGCAGTACTTC. Protein: CASSLVTNYEQYF. The full variable domain, in which reference TRBV11-3 and TRBJ2-7 provide the parts outside the CDR3, is EAGVVQSPRYKIIEKKQPVAFWCNPISGHNTLYWYLQNLGQGPELLIRYENEEAVDDSQLPKDRFSAERLKGVDSTLKIQPAELGDSAVYLCASSLVTNYEQYFGPGTRLTVT.

There are a few counts of this clone. The gene calls are TRBV18 and TRBJ1-2; no clear D gene. The V and J ends lost 0 bases and 8 bases respectively, with 10 bases between them. The germline gives CDR1 KGHSH, CDR2 LQKENI. The CDR3 covers 13 residues. This CDR3 is CASSPPRPEGYTF. CDR3 DNA sequence: TGTGCCAGCTCACCACCGCGGCCGGAAGGCTACACCTTC.

The V and J genes are TRBV7-9 and TRBJ2-3, with TRBD2 matching 9 bases. The germline V gene has CDR1 SEHNR and CDR2 FQNEAQ (reference sequence). Trimming took 4 bases from V and 2 from J; bases not matched to a gene: 1. This CDR3 is 14 amino acids long. The CDR3: CASSSSGNTDTQYF. CDR3 nucleotide sequence: TGTGCCAGCAGCTCTAGCGGGAACACAGATACGCAGTATTTT. The variable domain in full, with the rest retrieved from reference TRBV7-9 and TRBJ2-3, is DTGVSQNPRHKITKRGQNVTFRCDPISEHNRLYWYRQTLGQGPEFLTYFQNEAQLEKSRLLSDRFSAERPKGSFSTLEIQRTEQGDSAMYLCASSSSGNTDTQYFGPGTRLTVL.